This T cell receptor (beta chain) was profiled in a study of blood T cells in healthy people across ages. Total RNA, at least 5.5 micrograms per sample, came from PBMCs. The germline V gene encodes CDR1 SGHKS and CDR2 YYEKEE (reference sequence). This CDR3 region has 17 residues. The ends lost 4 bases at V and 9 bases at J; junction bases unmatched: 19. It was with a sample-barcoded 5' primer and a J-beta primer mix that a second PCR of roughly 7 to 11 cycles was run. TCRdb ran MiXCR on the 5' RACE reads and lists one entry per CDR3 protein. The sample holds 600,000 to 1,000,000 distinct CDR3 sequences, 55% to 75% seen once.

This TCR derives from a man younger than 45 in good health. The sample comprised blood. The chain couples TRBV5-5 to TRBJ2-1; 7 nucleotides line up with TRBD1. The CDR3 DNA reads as TGTGCCAGCAGCCCACACCGACAGGGTGGGATCGCGGGTGAGCAGTTCTTC. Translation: CASSPHRQGGIAGEQFF.